The clone carrying this T cell receptor beta chain was counted once. As yet, its antigen is unknown. The sample is drawn from a study of OX40 agonist ivuxolimab in advanced cancers. Points from the study as a whole: CD4+ and CD8+ blood T cells expanded clonally by week 6 at 0.1 to 3.0 mg/kg.

The length of the CDR3 is 12 residues. From germline, CDR1 is MDHEN and CDR2 SYDVKM. The ends were cut back, 4 bases at V and 9 bases at J, with 12 bases in the middle. Only in-frame clones appear in the TCRdb table, and some are missing; sequencing was by immunoSEQ multiplex PCR. The sample has 30,000 to 40,000 clones, 74% seen once; the top ten hold around 21%. The sequencing here drew on CD4+ or CD8+ T cells sorted from blood, taken in a trial of the OX40 agonist ivuxolimab. The chain uses TRBV28 and TRBJ1-2; unclear D gene. This TCR derives from an adult with an advanced solid tumor such as melanoma, head and neck, liver or kidney cancer. CDR3 coding DNA: TGTGCCAGCAGTTCCGATGACGGGCGCTACACCTTC. Translating it yields CASSSDDGRYTF.